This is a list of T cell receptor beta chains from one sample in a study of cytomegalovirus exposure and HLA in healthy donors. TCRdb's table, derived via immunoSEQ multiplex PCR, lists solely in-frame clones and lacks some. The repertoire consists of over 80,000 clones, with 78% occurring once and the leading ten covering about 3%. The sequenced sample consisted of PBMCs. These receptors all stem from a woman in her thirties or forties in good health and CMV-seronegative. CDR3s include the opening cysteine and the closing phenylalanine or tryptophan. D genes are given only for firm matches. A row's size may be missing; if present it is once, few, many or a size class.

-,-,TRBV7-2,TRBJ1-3,CASSLKGGNTIYF,TGTGCCAGCAGCTTAAAGGGGGGAAACACCATATATTTT
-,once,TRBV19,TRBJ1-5,CATRGPIDSNQPQHF,TGTGCCACTCGGGGTCCTATTGATAGCAATCAGCCCCAGCATTTT
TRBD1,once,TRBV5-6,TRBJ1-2,CASSLPRQGAPYGYTF,TGTGCCAGCAGCTTGCCGCGTCAGGGGGCTCCCTATGGCTACACCTTC
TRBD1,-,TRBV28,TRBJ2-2,CASSLKRTGITGELFF,TGTGCCAGCAGTTTAAAACGGACAGGTATCACCGGGGAGCTGTTTTTT
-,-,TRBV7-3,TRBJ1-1,CASSSTGNTEAFF,TGTGCCAGCAGTTCCACAGGGAACACTGAAGCTTTCTTT
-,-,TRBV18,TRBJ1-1,CASSPKAGNPPDF,TGTGCCAGCTCACCAAAGGCAGGGAACCCTCCTGACTTT
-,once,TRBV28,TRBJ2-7,CASSLEYEQYF,TGTGCCAGCAGTTTGGAGTACGAGCAGTACTTC
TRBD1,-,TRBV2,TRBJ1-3,CASSGVGQGTSGNTIYF,TGTGCCAGCAGTGGCGTAGGACAGGGGACGTCTGGAAACACCATATATTTT
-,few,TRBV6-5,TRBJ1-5,CASRNGGYSNQPQHF,TGTGCCAGCAGAAACGGGGGGTATAGCAATCAGCCCCAGCATTTT
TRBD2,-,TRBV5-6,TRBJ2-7,CASSWGLAGGEQYF,TGTGCCAGCAGCTGGGGACTAGCGGGGGGCGAGCAGTACTTC
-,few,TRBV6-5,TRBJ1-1,CASRQLGQGEDEAFF,TGTGCCAGCAGACAACTGGGGCAGGGCGAAGATGAAGCTTTCTTT
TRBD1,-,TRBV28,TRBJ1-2,CASSLGTGVSYTF,TGTGCCAGCAGTTTAGGGACAGGGGTAAGCTACACCTTC
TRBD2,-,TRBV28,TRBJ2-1,CASKSGDLVNEQFF,TGTGCCAGCAAGAGCGGGGATCTTGTCAATGAGCAGTTCTTC
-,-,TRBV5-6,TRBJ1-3,CASNWGQTSSGNTIYF,TGTGCCAGCAACTGGGGGCAGACGAGCTCTGGAAACACCATATATTTT
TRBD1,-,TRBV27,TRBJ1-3,CASRPRTGKSSGNTIYF,TGTGCCAGCAGACCCAGGACAGGGAAGAGCTCTGGAAACACCATATATTTT
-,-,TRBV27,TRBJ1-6,CASSSRGGGGSPLHF,TGTGCCAGCAGTTCGAGGGGGGGTGGGGGTTCACCCCTCCACTTT
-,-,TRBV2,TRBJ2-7,CARAVGTYEQYF,TGTGCCAGAGCGGTGGGGACCTACGAGCAGTACTTC
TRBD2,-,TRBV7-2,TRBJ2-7,CASSEGAGDTYEQYF,TGTGCCAGCAGCGAGGGAGCGGGGGATACCTACGAGCAGTACTTC
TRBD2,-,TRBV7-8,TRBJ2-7,CASSFQINPAGGEQYF,TGTGCCAGCAGCTTCCAAATCAACCCCGCGGGGGGGGAGCAGTACTTC
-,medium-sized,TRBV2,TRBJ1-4,CAIRGTILEKLFF,TGTGCCATCAGAGGGACAATCCTCGAAAAACTGTTTTTT
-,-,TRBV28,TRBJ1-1,CASTRQPSEAFF,TGTGCCAGCACTAGACAGCCGAGTGAAGCTTTCTTT
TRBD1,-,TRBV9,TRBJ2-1,CASSVLGGQGYEQFF,TGTGCCAGCAGCGTCCTTGGGGGACAGGGCTATGAGCAGTTCTTC
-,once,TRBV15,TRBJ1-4,CATSGSGLENEKLFF,TGTGCCACCAGCGGATCCGGGTTAGAGAATGAAAAACTGTTTTTT
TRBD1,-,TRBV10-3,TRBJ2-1,CAISPYRGLYNEQFF,TGTGCCATCAGTCCGTATAGGGGGCTCTACAATGAGCAGTTCTTC
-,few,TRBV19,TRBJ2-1,CASSRDNEQFF,TGTGCCAGTAGTCGGGACAATGAGCAGTTCTTC
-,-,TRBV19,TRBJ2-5,CASSQALQETQYF,TGTGCCAGTAGTCAGGCCCTCCAAGAGACCCAGTACTTC
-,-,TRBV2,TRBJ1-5,CASSEAANRYQPQHF,TGTGCCAGCAGTGAAGCGGCCAACAGGTATCAGCCCCAGCATTTT
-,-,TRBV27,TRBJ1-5,CASSLLRHRTRPQHF,TGTGCCAGCAGTTTACTCCGACACCGAACTAGGCCCCAGCATTTT
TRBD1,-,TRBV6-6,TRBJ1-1,CASTQGAQRPEAFF,TGTGCCAGTACCCAGGGGGCGCAGCGGCCTGAAGCTTTCTTT